This is a list of T cell receptor beta chains from one sample in a study of blood T cell repertoires in COVID-19. Repertoires were generated with immunoSEQ multiplex PCR, while TCRdb's copy carries only in-frame clones and drops some. In the table there are just over 25,000 clones, 80% to 90% of which are singletons. Sequencing was carried out using peripheral blood. The receptor set was obtained from a man aged 65-85 years with acute or convalescent COVID-19. Both conserved end residues are part of each CDR3. The order of the fields is D gene, J gene, clone size, V gene, CDR3 DNA, CDR3 protein. The D gene is left open where the match is weak. Clone size, where shown, is once, few, many, or a class for clones that have expanded.

>TRBD2|TRBJ2-2|.|TRBV18
TGTGCCAGCGCCCCGGGACTAGCGTTATCCGGGGAGCTGTTTTTT
CASAPGLALSGELFF
>TRBD1|TRBJ1-2|few|TRBV6-2/TRBV6-3
TGTGCCAGCAGTTACTCTCGGGACAGCGCTAACTATGGCTACACCTTC
CASSYSRDSANYGYTF
>.|TRBJ2-7|.|TRBV28
TGTGCCAGCAATGGTGAAGGAGACGAGCAGTACTTC
CASNGEGDEQYF
>.|TRBJ2-7|.|TRBV5-4
TGTGCCAGCAGCTCGGGGAGCTCCTACGAGCAGTACTTC
CASSSGSSYEQYF
>TRBD1|TRBJ2-7|.|TRBV27
TGTGCCAGCAGTTTGGCGACAGGGGGTGGAACCTACGAGCAGTACTTC
CASSLATGGGTYEQYF
>.|TRBJ2-3|.|TRBV10-3
TGTGCCATCAGTGCAGGACTTACCACAGATACGCAGTATTTT
CAISAGLTTDTQYF
>TRBD1|TRBJ1-1|.|TRBV10-3
TGTGCCATCAGCGGGACAGAGAACACTGAAGCTTTCTTT
CAISGTENTEAFF
>.|TRBJ2-7|.|TRBV28
TGTGCCAGCATTCGCCGGTCCCCGAGGGAATCATACGAGCAGTACTTC
CASIRRSPRESYEQYF
>.|TRBJ1-5|.|TRBV19
TGTGCCAGTAGTATAGATCCTCCGGGTTCTCTCAATCAGCCCCAGCATTTT
CASSIDPPGSLNQPQHF
>.|TRBJ1-4|.|TRBV2
TGTGCCAGCCCCGGGGTGGACGAAAAACTGTTTTTT
CASPGVDEKLFF
>TRBD2|TRBJ2-3|.|TRBV20-1
TGCAGCACCCGCGGGGGAGATACGCAGTATTTT
CSTRGGDTQYF
>.|TRBJ2-3|.|TRBV5-1
TGCGCCAGCAGCTTGTCCGGTGAGATGGATACGCAGTATTTT
CASSLSGEMDTQYF
>TRBD1|TRBJ2-1|medium-sized|TRBV27
TGTGCCAGCAGTGACAGGGGGCCGGGCAATGAGCAGTTCTTC
CASSDRGPGNEQFF
>TRBD2|TRBJ2-7|.|TRBV4-3
TGCGCCAGCAGCCCCGGGACTAGCGGCTCCTACGAGCAGTACTTC
CASSPGTSGSYEQYF
>.|TRBJ2-2|.|TRBV28
TGTGCCAGCAGTTTGGGGACAATAAAGACCGGGGAGCTGTTTTTT
CASSLGTIKTGELFF
>TRBD1|TRBJ1-1|.|TRBV28
TGTGCCAGCAGTTTACGACAGGGGAGTGGAGGAACTGAAGCTTTCTTT
CASSLRQGSGGTEAFF
>TRBD1|TRBJ1-1|.|TRBV11-1
TGTGCCAGCAGTCTTACAGGGGGCACTGAAGCTTTCTTT
CASSLTGGTEAFF
>TRBD2|TRBJ2-7|.|TRBV29-1
TGCAGCGGGCGACTAGCGGGAGGCTACGAGCAGTACTTC
CSGRLAGGYEQYF
>.|TRBJ2-1|few|TRBV4-3
TGCGCCAGCAGCCAAGATCAAGACAGTTCCTTCTACAATGAGCAGTTCTTC
CASSQDQDSSFYNEQFF
>.|TRBJ2-5|.|TRBV5-1
TGCGCCAGCGGAAGGACGGGAAACCAAGAGACCCAGTACTTC
CASGRTGNQETQYF
>.|TRBJ2-1|.|TRBV2
TGTGCCAGCAGTGACGGGTCGAGCTCCTACAATGAGCAGTTCTTC
CASSDGSSSYNEQFF
>.|TRBJ2-7|.|TRBV2
TGTGCCAGCACCTCGACACCCTACGAGCAGTACTTC
CASTSTPYEQYF
>TRBD2|TRBJ2-2|.|TRBV20-1
TGCAGTGCTAGTAGCGGGAGGTCCGGGGAGCTGTTTTTT
CSASSGRSGELFF
>.|TRBJ1-5|.|TRBV7-2
TGTGCCAGCAGCCCGTCGACAGGCAGTGAACAGCCCCAGCATTTT
CASSPSTGSEQPQHF
>TRBD1|TRBJ1-1|once|TRBV24-1
TGTGCCACCAGTGATTCTGCGCCGGGACAGGGTGGCACTGAAGCTTTCTTT
CATSDSAPGQGGTEAFF
>.|TRBJ2-2|once|TRBV9
TGTGCCAGCAGCGTATACGGCACCGGGGAGCTGTTTTTT
CASSVYGTGELFF
>.|TRBJ2-5|.|TRBV11-2
TGTGCCAGCAGCTTAGAAGTTGGCAGGAGGAGCCAGTACTTC
CASSLEVGRRSQYF
>.|TRBJ1-2|.|TRBV5-1
TGCGCCAGCAGCTTTAATACGGCTAACTATGGCTACACCTTC
CASSFNTANYGYTF
>TRBD1|TRBJ1-2|.|TRBV24-1
TGTGCCACCAGTGAACCTACGGACAGGGCAGATGGCTACACCTTC
CATSEPTDRADGYTF
>TRBD1|TRBJ1-2|.|TRBV7-2
TGTGCCAGCAGCAAGGACAGGTCGCGGAATGGCTACACCTTC
CASSKDRSRNGYTF
>.|TRBJ2-7|.|TRBV18
TGTGCCAGCTCACCAGCGCCCGGGGGGCCTAAGGACTACGAGCAGTACTTC
CASSPAPGGPKDYEQYF
>.|TRBJ2-1|.|TRBV3-1/TRBV3-2
TGTGCCAGCAGTCGCCCGGTTAGGAAGCGGCCAATTTACAATGAGCAGTTCTTC
CASSRPVRKRPIYNEQFF
>.|TRBJ2-3|.|TRBV3-1/TRBV3-2
TGTGCCAGCAGCCAAGATAACCCTCCTAACAGGGATACGCAGTATTTT
CASSQDNPPNRDTQYF
>TRBD1|TRBJ1-5|.|TRBV6-2/TRBV6-3
TGTGCCAGCAGTTACCCCAGGGGGCTGAATCAGCCCCAGCATTTT
CASSYPRGLNQPQHF
>TRBD1|TRBJ2-7|.|TRBV6-5
TGTGCCAGCAGTTATTCCGGGACAGGGGGCTACGAGCAGTACTTC
CASSYSGTGGYEQYF
>.|TRBJ2-7|.|TRBV5-1
TGCGCCAGCAGCCCGGACTCCCTAAATTACGAGCAGTACTTC
CASSPDSLNYEQYF
>.|TRBJ1-1|.|TRBV9
TGTGCCAGCAGCGCCAGGGACACTGAAGCTTTCTTT
CASSARDTEAFF
>TRBD1|TRBJ1-2|.|TRBV6-2/TRBV6-3
TGTGCCAGCAGTCTCGGTCCCGGGACAGGGTTCGGCTACACCTTC
CASSLGPGTGFGYTF
>TRBD2|TRBJ2-7|.|TRBV28
TGTGTCGTTCGGAGCGGGAGGGGTTACGAGCAGTACTTC
CVVRSGRGYEQYF
>.|TRBJ2-7|once|TRBV4-1
TGCGCCAGCAGCCAAGGACAGGAGACCTACGAGCAGTACTTC
CASSQGQETYEQYF
>.|TRBJ1-4|.|TRBV18
TGTGCCAGCTCACCCCAAGAGGATGAAAAACTGTTTTTT
CASSPQEDEKLFF
>TRBD2|TRBJ2-1|.|TRBV4-1
TGCGCCAGCAGCCAAGAGATCGGCGGCGGGAGCTCCTACAATGAGCAGTTCTTC
CASSQEIGGGSSYNEQFF
>.|TRBJ1-4|.|TRBV4-3
TGCGCCAGCAGCCAAGATCAAGGTGGGCAGGGTAATGAAAAACTGTTTTTT
CASSQDQGGQGNEKLFF
>TRBD1|TRBJ2-2|.|TRBV14
TGTGCCAGCAGCCAAGGTTTTGGGACAGCTTTCACCGGGGAGCTGTTTTTT
CASSQGFGTAFTGELFF
>.|TRBJ2-1|.|TRBV6-5
TGTGCCATCCGGGGACCGGACAGCTCCTACAATGAGCAGTTCTTC
CAIRGPDSSYNEQFF
>.|TRBJ2-5|few|TRBV7-2
TGTGCCAGCAGCTTACAGGGACAAGAGACCCAGTACTTC
CASSLQGQETQYF
>.|TRBJ2-1|once|TRBV28
TGTGCCAGCAGTTTTGACTACACCAATGAGCAGTTCTTC
CASSFDYTNEQFF
>.|TRBJ2-5|few|TRBV29-1
TGCAGCGTCTTCAACTCCGGGGGTTCAGAGACCCAGTACTTC
CSVFNSGGSETQYF
>.|TRBJ1-4|.|TRBV14
TGTGCCAGCAGCCAAGAGCGGGCAACTAATGAAAAACTGTTTTTT
CASSQERATNEKLFF
>TRBD1|TRBJ2-7|.|TRBV2
TGTGCCAGCAGTGGGGGGACAGGGACCGAGCAGTACTTC
CASSGGTGTEQYF
>TRBD1|TRBJ1-2|.|TRBV29-1
TGCAGCGTGAATGGACAGGGGAATGGCTACACCTTC
CSVNGQGNGYTF
>.|TRBJ1-1|.|TRBV7-9
TGTGCCAGCAGCTTGCAGGGAAACACTGAAGCTTTCTTT
CASSLQGNTEAFF
>.|TRBJ2-1|.|TRBV4-3
TGCGCCAGCAGCCGGGCCCCGGGGAGATGGTCCTACAATGAGCAGTTCTTC
CASSRAPGRWSYNEQFF
>TRBD1|TRBJ2-3|.|TRBV11-3
TGTGCCAGCAGCCCTGGGACAGGGGGAGAAGATACGCAGTATTTT
CASSPGTGGEDTQYF